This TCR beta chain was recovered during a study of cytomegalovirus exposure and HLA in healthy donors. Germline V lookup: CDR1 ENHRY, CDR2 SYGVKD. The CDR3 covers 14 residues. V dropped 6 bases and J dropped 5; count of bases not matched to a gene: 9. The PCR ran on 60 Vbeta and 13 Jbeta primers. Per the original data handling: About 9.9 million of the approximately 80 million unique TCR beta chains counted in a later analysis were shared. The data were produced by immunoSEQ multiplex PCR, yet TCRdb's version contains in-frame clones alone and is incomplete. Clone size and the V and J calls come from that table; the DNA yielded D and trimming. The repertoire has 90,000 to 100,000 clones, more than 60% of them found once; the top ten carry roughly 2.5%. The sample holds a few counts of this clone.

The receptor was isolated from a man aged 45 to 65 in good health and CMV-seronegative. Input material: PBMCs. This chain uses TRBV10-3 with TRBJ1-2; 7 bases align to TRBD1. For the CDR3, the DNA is TGTGCCATCAGGGGGGACAGCGAGAGTTATGGCTACACCTTC. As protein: CAIRGDSESYGYTF.